The text below deals with one T cell receptor beta chain. The sample comes from a study of blood T cell repertoires in COVID-19. Study context: Whether acute or convalescent, the COVID-19 samples came from the United States, Italy and Spain. PBMCs, B-cell-depleted T cells, or T cells were the source of the cDNA or gDNA that made up the material.

Germline CDR1 reads MGHRA; CDR2 reads YSYEKL. V was clipped by 4 bases and J by 4 bases; unmatched bases: 8. The CDR3 is 17 amino acids. As processed by the authors: Reference gene primer amplification in the assay estimated nucleated cell counts. Measured with immunoSEQ multiplex PCR; TCRdb has only the in-frame clones, and not every one. V and J calls and clone size are as listed in that table; D and trimming were resolved from the DNA. The sample lists approximately 180,000 clones, around 90% occurring once. V is TRBV4-1 and J is TRBJ2-1; 12 nucleotides agree with TRBD2. The sequenced sample consisted of peripheral blood. The clonotype originates from a man aged 50 or older with acute or convalescent COVID-19. The chain's CDR3 is CASSRGLAGNWYNEQFF. In nucleotides, the CDR3 is TGCGCCAGCAGCCGCGGACTAGCGGGAAATTGGTACAATGAGCAGTTCTTC.